Following are 5 T cell receptor beta chains from one sample sequenced in a study of blood T cell repertoires in COVID-19. Clones were read by immunoSEQ multiplex PCR, and TCRdb kept only the in-frame ones, dropping some. The sample consists of about 360,000 clones, 81% of them appearing once. The sequenced material came from peripheral blood. These receptors were collected from a human donor with acute or convalescent COVID-19. The donor label of this sample is uncertain.

The CDR3 is CASSLRGGQGGTEAFF. CDR3 bases: TGCGCCAGCAGCCTCCGAGGAGGGCAGGGAGGCACTGAAGCTTTCTTT. This chain joins TRBV5-1 and TRBJ1-1; D may be TRBD1 (5 bases). Trimming removed 4 bases at V and 4 bases at J, with 20 bases between. Per the germline V gene, CDR1 is SGHRS and CDR2 is YFSETQ. The CDR3 consists of 16 residues.

The chain combines TRBV5-1 with TRBJ2-1, with 13 bases fitting TRBD2. J gave up 5 bases and V 4 bases, and 6 bases lay outside the gene matches. CDR3 length: 16 residues. Germline assignment: CDR1 SGHRS and CDR2 YFSETQ. The CDR3 here is CASSVRTSGSHNEQFF. The CDR3 DNA is TGCGCCAGCAGCGTCCGGACTAGCGGGAGCCACAATGAGCAGTTCTTC.

This chain connects TRBV5-1 to TRBJ2-7; TRBD2 matches 13 bases. Looked up from germline, CDR1 is SGHRS and CDR2 is YFSETQ. The CDR3 has 14 amino acids. With 3 bases clipped from V and 6 bases from J, the junction kept 3 bases outside the gene matches. This chain's CDR3 is CASSSRLAGGEQYF. CDR3 coding DNA: TGCGCCAGCAGCTCCAGACTAGCGGGAGGCGAGCAGTACTTC.

V and J are TRBV28 and TRBJ1-6; TRBD1 is a possible D gene (6 bases). CDR1 is MDHEN, CDR2 SYDVKM, per germline. The V gene lost 7 bases and the J gene lost 5 bases, with 18 bases spanning the gap. This CDR3 comprises 16 residues. CDR3 bases: TGTGCCAGCACCAACGAACAGGGTATGAATAATTCACCCCTCCACTTT. Amino acid sequence: CASTNEQGMNNSPLHF.

J is TRBJ1-2 and V is TRBV7-9; possibly TRBD1 for D (5 bases). V dropped 5 bases and J dropped 8 bases, with 24 bases sitting between them. Germline CDR1 and CDR2: SEHNR and FQNEAQ (reference sequence). The CDR3 has 16 residues. The CDR3 here is CASSTIRPQGRYGYTF. The DNA for the CDR3 is TGTGCCAGCAGCACAATTCGCCCGCAGGGTCGCTACGGCTACACCTTC. The full variable domain, rest sourced from reference TRBV7-9 and TRBJ1-2, is DTGVSQNPRHKITKRGQNVTFRCDPISEHNRLYWYRQTLGQGPEFLTYFQNEAQLEKSRLLSDRFSAERPKGSFSTLEIQRTEQGDSAMYLCASSTIRPQGRYGYTFGSGTRLTVV.